The entry below describes one T cell receptor (beta chain). The assay was immunoSEQ multiplex PCR, and TCRdb's table has in-frame clones only and misses some. Seen here are approximately 9,500 clones, 70% to 90% observed once, and the top ten hold approximately 5.5%. This CDR3 spans 14 amino acids. The germline V gene encodes CDR1 SGHRS and CDR2 YFSETQ. The germline V and J ends were trimmed by 3 bases and 2 bases, with 12 bases remaining between them. The source of the sample is a study of blood T cell repertoires in COVID-19. This sequence was found in a human donor in a cohort sampled during active COVID-19. The chain links TRBV5-1 to TRBJ2-7, with D tentatively TRBD1 (6 bases). Material: peripheral blood. CDR3 in DNA: TGCGCCAGCAGCTATCAGGGGCCTGCCTACGAGCAGTACTTC. It specifies CASSYQGPAYEQYF.